This TCR beta chain originates from a study of CD8+ T cells in alopecia areata. For this clone: What it recognizes is unknown.

Germline V gene lookup returns CDR1 SGHTA and CDR2 FQGNSA. The CDR3 consists of 14 residues. Trimming left V 4 bases short and J 2 bases short, with 11 bases between. The treatment here: oral pan-JAK inhibitor, 5-10 mg twice daily. Alopecia areata patients gave lesional scalp punch biopsies and peripheral blood samples. Notes on the study in general: Under tofacitinib, numerous expanded lesional clonotypes remained detectable in scalp and blood. Across lesional scalp, and particularly alopecia totalis/universalis, clonality surpassed that of normal scalp.

In each case, RNA was isolated and then reverse transcribed into cDNA as the sequencing template. The protocol was immunoSEQ multiplex PCR, while the TCRdb copy is restricted to in-frame clones and leaves out a portion. The sample records 150,000 to 200,000 clones, 60% being singletons. The source material was CD4+ T cells sorted from blood, sampled at week 24, from a patient treated with tofacitinib. This chain connects TRBV7-2 to TRBJ1-2; tentative D call: TRBD1 (5 bases). This receptor was obtained from a human donor with alopecia areata. The CDR3 loop reads CASSSPTVNYGYTF. Here the CDR3 DNA reads TGTGCCAGCAGCTCCCCGACAGTCAACTATGGCTACACCTTC.